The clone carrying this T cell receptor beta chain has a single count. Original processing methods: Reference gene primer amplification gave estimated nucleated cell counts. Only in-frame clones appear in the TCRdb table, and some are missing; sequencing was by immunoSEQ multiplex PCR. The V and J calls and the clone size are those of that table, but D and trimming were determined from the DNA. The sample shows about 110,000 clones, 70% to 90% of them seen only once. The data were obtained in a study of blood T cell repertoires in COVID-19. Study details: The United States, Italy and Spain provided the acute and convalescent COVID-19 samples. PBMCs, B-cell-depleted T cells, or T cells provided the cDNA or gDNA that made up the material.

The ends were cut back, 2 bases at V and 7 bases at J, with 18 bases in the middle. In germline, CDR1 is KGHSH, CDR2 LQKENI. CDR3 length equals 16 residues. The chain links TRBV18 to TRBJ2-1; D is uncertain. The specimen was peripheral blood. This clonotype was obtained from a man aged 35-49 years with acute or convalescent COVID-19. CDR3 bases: TGTGCCAGCTCACCATTCTCCTACCGGAAGGAGAATGAGCAGTTCTTC. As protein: CASSPFSYRKENEQFF.